A selection of T cell receptor beta chains follows, all from one sample in a study of T cells in localized non-small cell lung cancer. Assay used: immunoSEQ multiplex PCR; TCRdb lists only in-frame clones, some missing. The sample lists more than 1,100 clones; approximately 19% were seen once. This specimen was lung tumor tissue, taken before any cancer treatment. The origin of the receptors is a male donor aged 60 or over with stage II squamous cell lung carcinoma. Both conserved end residues are part of each CDR3. The D gene is left open where the match is weak. Clone size appears in some rows only: once, few, many, or a class for an expanded clone.

clone_size d_call j_call v_call cdr3_nt cdr3_aa
- TRBD2 TRBJ2-1 TRBV28 TGTGCCAGCACAACCCCCCTAGCGGGAGTAAATGAGCAGTTCTTC CASTTPLAGVNEQFF
- - TRBJ1-5 TRBV19 TGTGCCAGTAGTGGACGGGACCGACAGAATCAGCCCCAGCATTTT CASSGRDRQNQPQHF
medium-sized - TRBJ2-7 TRBV11-3 TGTGCCAGCAGCTTAGACGCAGGGCGGTACGAGCAGTACTTC CASSLDAGRYEQYF